The 4 T cell receptor beta chains reported below all come from one sample, sequenced in a study of T cell responses to AZD1222 COVID-19 vaccine. Libraries were prepared by immunoSEQ multiplex PCR; TCRdb keeps only in-frame clonotypes and omits some of them. The sample lists some 180,000 clones, approximately 86% occurring once. The sequences come from peripheral blood, collected on day 0 of AZD1222 vaccination. The origin of the receptors is an adult in good health.

The chain has TRBV19 and TRBJ1-2; TRBD1 is a possible D gene (5 bases). Germline CDR1 reads LNHDA; CDR2 reads SQIVND (reference sequence). V was clipped by 4 bases and J by 4 bases, with 13 bases between them. The CDR3 totals 14 residues. CDR3 amino acids: CASSNRDVSYGYTF. The CDR3 DNA reads TGTGCCAGTAGTAACCGGGACGTAAGCTATGGCTACACCTTC.

V is TRBV5-1 and J is TRBJ2-2; the D is unclear. Trimming left V 4 bases short and J 3 bases short, with 10 bases between. This CDR3 region has 14 residues. Germline V gives CDR1 SGHRS, CDR2 YFSETQ. The CDR3 sequence: CASSPDGHTGELFF. For the CDR3, the DNA is TGCGCCAGCAGCCCCGACGGCCACACCGGGGAGCTGTTTTTT.

The V and J genes are TRBV7-3 and TRBJ2-1; TRBD1 matches at 8 bases. Germline V lookup: CDR1 SGHTA, CDR2 FQGTGA. The CDR3 contains 17 residues. V was clipped by 3 bases and J by 7 bases; unmatched bases: 14. The CDR3 sequence is CASSFGQGAQIGNEQFF. The CDR3 region has the DNA TGTGCCAGCAGCTTCGGGCAGGGGGCGCAGATTGGGAATGAGCAGTTCTTC.

The chain employs TRBV19 and TRBJ1-2; the match to TRBD1 covers 8 bases. V shed 6 bases and J 8 bases; nucleotides not matched to a gene: 20. The CDR3 extends over 17 amino acids. Germline values: CDR1 LNHDA, CDR2 SQIVND (reference sequence). The CDR3 is CASSRGQELGLLRGYTF. CDR3 nucleotide sequence: TGTGCCAGTAGCCGGGGACAGGAACTGGGGTTATTGAGGGGCTACACCTTC.